This T cell receptor beta chain was sequenced in a study of control samples from healthy donors and cancer patients. CDR1 is SEHNR, CDR2 FQNEAQ, per germline (reference sequence). This CDR3 region has 14 residues. J lost 7 bases, V lost 4 bases, and 9 bases had no gene match. Data came from immunoSEQ multiplex PCR; TCRdb stores just in-frame clones and leaves some out. The table shows 150,000 to 200,000 clones, with 75% to 95% occurring only once. This clone was counted a single time. This receptor was identified in a woman aged 25 to 39 in good health. Sequenced material: blood. The chain couples TRBV7-9 to TRBJ1-2; 7 nucleotides align to TRBD1. The CDR3 spells CASSSPTGSVGYTF. DNA of the CDR3: TGTGCCAGCAGCTCCCCGACAGGGTCGGTTGGCTACACCTTC.